The clone carrying this T cell receptor (beta chain) was observed a handful of times. Sequencing was performed with immunoSEQ multiplex PCR; in TCRdb, only in-frame clones are kept and a portion is missing. This table has around 150,000 clones, around 90% appearing once. The CDR3 covers 16 residues. The germline V gene encodes CDR1 SGHDT and CDR2 YYEEEE. The V end was cut by 5 bases, the J end by 1 base, with 17 bases between. These data originate in a study of blood T cell repertoires in COVID-19. Study context: Samples taken during acute and convalescent COVID-19 were collected in the United States, Italy and Spain. PBMCs, B-cell-depleted T cells, or T cells were the source of the cDNA or gDNA that made up the material.

The sequence came from a woman in her fifties or sixties with active or convalescent COVID-19. Sequences were obtained from peripheral blood. V gene TRBV5-6 combines with J gene TRBJ2-3, with a tentative D call TRBD2 (5 bases). This chain's CDR3 is CASSNEGFGRTDTQYF. CDR3 coding DNA: TGTGCCAGCAGTAACGAGGGTTTCGGGCGCACAGATACGCAGTATTTT.